A selection of T cell receptor beta chains follows, all from one sample in a study of cytomegalovirus exposure and HLA in healthy donors. Profiled with immunoSEQ multiplex PCR; TCRdb holds only in-frame clones, not every one. Of 100,000 to 150,000 clones listed, over 75% are singletons. Sequenced input: PBMCs. The source is a woman between 40 and 55 years old in good health and CMV-seropositive. CDR3s include the opening cysteine and the closing phenylalanine or tryptophan. The D gene is left open where the match is weak. Not every row has a clone size; where given, it reads once, few, many or a size class.

D | size | J | V | DNA | CDR3
TRBD1 | once | TRBJ2-3 | TRBV7-8 | TGTGCCAGCAGCCCACGACAGGGCGGCACAGATACGCAGTATTTT | CASSPRQGGTDTQYF
. | . | TRBJ2-5 | TRBV5-4 | TGTGCCAGCAGCTTGGGTCTATCTCAAGAGACCCAGTACTTC | CASSLGLSQETQYF
. | . | TRBJ2-5 | TRBV6-6 | TGTGCCAGCAGTGCGAGGAGAGAGACCCAGTACTTC | CASSARRETQYF
. | . | TRBJ1-5 | TRBV5-8 | TGTGCCAGCAGCTTGCGCAGGGAGGTAAATCAGCCCCAGCATTTT | CASSLRREVNQPQHF
. | . | TRBJ1-5 | TRBV29-1 | TGCAGCGTTGAACTCGGTACGGGGGGCAATCAGCCCCAGCATTTT | CSVELGTGGNQPQHF
. | . | TRBJ1-3 | TRBV7-2 | TGTGCCAGCGGGGGAGCGGGAGGAAACACCATATATTTT | CASGGAGGNTIYF
. | . | TRBJ1-3 | TRBV6-1 | TGTGCCAGCGGGATAACAGGGTCTGGAAACACCATATATTTT | CASGITGSGNTIYF
TRBD2 | . | TRBJ2-7 | TRBV29-1 | TGCAGCGGGACTAGCGGGTCTACCTACGAGCAGTACTTC | CSGTSGSTYEQYF
. | . | TRBJ1-1 | TRBV5-1 | TGCGCCAGCAGTCGCACTGGACATTCGAACACTGAAGCTTTCTTT | CASSRTGHSNTEAFF
. | once | TRBJ2-5 | TRBV7-3 | TGTGCCAGCAGCTTAATGTCTGCAGGGCCAGAGACCCAGTACTTC | CASSLMSAGPETQYF
TRBD1 | . | TRBJ1-2 | TRBV2 | TGTGCCAGCAGTGGGACAGGGCAGGGCCCTAACTATGGCTACACCTTC | CASSGTGQGPNYGYTF
TRBD2 | few | TRBJ2-3 | TRBV6-5 | TGTGCCAGCAGTTTAGCGGGAGAGGGCACAGATACGCAGTATTTT | CASSLAGEGTDTQYF
TRBD1 | . | TRBJ1-4 | TRBV5-1 | TGCGCCAGCAGCCCCGGACAGGGCGGAGGTAATGAAAAACTGTTTTTT | CASSPGQGGGNEKLFF
. | . | TRBJ2-5 | TRBV2 | TGTGCCAGCAAGGGCGCCGGGGAGCAGTACTTC | CASKGAGEQYF